The entry that follows covers one TCR beta chain sequence. Its antigen is currently unknown. V lost 0 bases and J lost 1, with 10 bases in between. Germline lookup yields CDR1 SGDLS and CDR2 YYNGEE. The CDR3 is made up of 16 amino acids. This record belongs to a study of identical twins. Study conclusions and caveats: A lower insertion count was a feature of abundant cord blood beta clonotypes, with no such feature in memory repertoires.

A universal primer site was created by template switching, with the cDNA bearing unique molecular identifiers. MiXCR, run by TCRdb on the 5' RACE reads, gives a single entry per CDR3 protein. The table includes about 530,000 distinct CDR3 sequences, roughly 15% detected once. The sample also formed part of further work on yellow fever vaccine responses in identical twins.

The sequencing input was CD4+ T cells sorted from blood. This receptor was taken from a woman under 30 in good health. The chain uses TRBV9 and TRBJ2-2, with D perhaps matching TRBD2 (5 bases). The CDR3 DNA reads TGTGCCAGCAGCGTAGCTATCGGGAAGAACACCGGGGAGCTGTTTTTT. Translated, it gives CASSVAIGKNTGELFF.